The source of this T cell receptor (beta chain) is a study of blood T cell repertoires in COVID-19 (TCRdb year 2020). About the study as a whole: Collaborator samples came from the United States, Italy and Spain and covered acute and convalescent phases of COVID-19. The prospective study material was composed of cDNA or gDNA derived from T cells, B-cell-depleted T cells, or PBMCs. Subjects who had been exposed to COVID-19, were actively infected with it, or had recovered from it provided the deeply sampled blood TCRbeta repertoires that made up the dataset. The repertoires were made available in a free public database intended to serve as a resource for research on the immune response to SARS-CoV-2. Samples were obtained from the ongoing ImmuneRACE study (first 160 participants) and from 1,254 subjects provided by 6 global collaborators. Sample metadata almost always included a de-identified subject ID, COVID-19 status, age in years and sex. Where available, HLA class I and class II types were taken from metadata supplied by the sample provider and were not determined by assay-based typing.

Whole blood was collected in K2EDTA tubes by collaborating institutions according to the institutions' own protocols. For TCRbeta analysis, collaborators shipped samples in one of three forms: frozen whole blood, isolated PBMCs, or DNA extracted from either of those sample types. Including the terminal cysteine and phenylalanine, the CDR3 comprises 13 residues. The kept DNA is CDR3 alone, 39 bases in frame from the first base. V is clipped by 4 bases and J by 3 bases, and the sequence between their germline boundaries is 9 bases long. CDR1 and CDR2 are read off the germline V gene (reference sequence) as MNHEY and SMNVEV. The investigation overall reported the following: How much clinical and demographic metadata was included differed by source and by participant, and the metadata was provided uncurated.

TCRbeta CDR3 regions were amplified from genomic DNA by means of the immunoSEQ Assay, a bias-controlled multiplex PCR. Per the authors' processing: The number of nucleated cells in each sample was estimated by amplification of reference gene primers within the assay. To quantify the absolute abundance of each unique TCRbeta CDR3 rearrangement, sequence reads were collapsed and filtered. For each sample, productive Simpson clonality was calculated as the square root of Simpson's diversity index across productive rearrangements. Drawn from immuneACCESS, this table holds only the in-frame rearrangements with V and J called that TCRdb kept. Clones are partly lost; checked studies trace under half to an unresolved V gene and leave the rest unexplained. V and J calls and clone size follow that table, whereas D and trimming were derived from the DNA. The sample data list about 260,000 clones, and around 90% of these were observed just once. Of the sample, more than 0.55% falls within the top ten clones.

About this clone: Its cognate antigen has yet to be identified. Base qualities are missing; no much larger clone stands one base away.

This chain joins TRBV27 to TRBJ1-1; the D gene assignment is ambiguous. The material sequenced was peripheral blood. The receptor's source is a human donor in a cohort sampled during active COVID-19. The DNA is TGTGCCAGCAGTTCGGCGGTAGACACTGAAGCTTTCTTT. Translated, it reads CASSSAVDTEAFF.